The clone carrying this T cell receptor (beta chain) was observed once. As yet, its antigen is unknown. Measured with immunoSEQ multiplex PCR; TCRdb has only the in-frame clones, and not every one. The data show a few million clones, 93% seen once. This sample is drawn from a study of shared clonotypes between healthy human individuals. Study results and caveats: Sorted-subset sequencing, rarefaction showed, was incomplete despite large depth. Clonotype sharing across donors was expected to vary with sequencing depth. Between a few donors, naive CD4 clonotypes were shared at a level of around 5.1%.

Germline V CDR1 and CDR2: ENHRY, SYGVKD. The V gene end was trimmed by 10 bases and the J gene end by 4 bases; junction bases not matched to a gene: 12. This CDR3 is built from 15 residues. J is TRBJ1-2 and V is TRBV10-3, with TRBD1 matching over 10 bases. The sequencing input was naive CD4+ T cells from PBMCs. The subset: CD45RA+ positively selected. This clonotype was sampled from a man aged 18 to 29 in good health. Some clones in this sample may be carry-over from other donors' samples. CDR3 loop: CATRGTGDRSYGYTF. CDR3 nucleotide sequence: TGTGCCACAAGAGGGACAGGGGACCGTTCCTATGGCTACACCTTC.